Presented here are 31 T cell receptor beta chains from one specimen sequenced in a study of identical twins. TCRdb recomputed calls from the 5' RACE reads with MiXCR, one row per CDR3 protein. The sample has 1.5 million to 2 million distinct CDR3 sequences; 32% are singletons. Input material: cord blood. The receptors stem from a newborn girl in good health.

DNA of the CDR3: TGTGCCAGCAGCAAAGCAGGAGGGGACAGGGAGGTATCCGGGGAGCTGTTTTTT. This gives the protein CASSKAGGDREVSGELFF. The chain is built from TRBV21-1 and TRBJ2-2; no DNA check was done on the table's D call, TRBD1. TRBV21-1 is a pseudogene. This CDR3 is built from 18 residues.

This clonotype was picked up many times. No DNA is shown, since the ends of the CDR3 on it are uncertain; the CDR3 is the one TCRdb lists. V gene TRBV20-1 combines with J gene TRBJ2-7; TRBD2 reflects the table's D call only, with no check against the DNA. The CDR3 comprises 12 residues, both ends counted. Germline assignment: CDR1 DFQATT and CDR2 SNEGSKA (reference sequence). The chain's CDR3 is CSTSGLTSMQYF.

On this clonotype: A much larger clone differs from this one at a single base, so this may be a read error. The chain links TRBV20-1 to TRBJ2-7; D unresolved. Germline V gives CDR1 DFQATT, CDR2 SNEGSKA (reference sequence). Trimming took 0 bases from V and 2 from J, leaving 5 bases between them. The CDR3 totals 12 residues. The CDR3 reads CSARDIPYEQYF. The CDR3 DNA reads TGCAGTGCTAGAGATATCCCCTACGAGCAGTACTTC.

The V call is TRBV10-2, the J call TRBJ2-3, with TRBD2 matching 7 bases. V lost 3 bases to trimming and J lost 0 bases; unmatched junction nucleotides: 6. Germline CDR1 reads WSHSY; CDR2 reads SAAADI. This CDR3 is 16 amino acids long. The CDR3 nucleotides are TGCGCCAGCAGTGAACGGGCTAGCGGTAGCACAGATACGCAGTATTTT. Encoded protein: CASSERASGSTDTQYF.

The chain employs TRBV5-1 and TRBJ2-5; D possibly corresponds to TRBD2 (6 bases). CDR3 length: 15 residues. CDR1 and CDR2 (germline): SGHRS, YFSETQ. Trimming removed 1 base at V and 4 bases at J, with 14 bases between. The CDR3 DNA is TGCGCCAGCAGCTTGAGTAGCGGAAGGGGAGAGACCCAGTACTTC. It encodes CASSLSSGRGETQYF.

This clonotype was observed once. The chain employs TRBV30 and TRBJ1-5; the D is unclear. The germline gives CDR1 GTSNPN, CDR2 SVGIG (reference sequence). This CDR3 has 13 amino acids. V lost 0 bases to trimming and J lost 5 bases, with 8 bases between them. The CDR3 DNA sequence: TGTGCCTGGAGTGTTGGACCCGATCAGCCCCAGCATTTT. Amino acid sequence: CAWSVGPDQPQHF.

J is TRBJ2-5 and V is TRBV20-1; 8 nucleotides line up with TRBD2. Trimming cost V 3 bases and J 5 bases; bases outside gene matches: 11. Looked up from germline, CDR1 is DFQATT and CDR2 is SNEGSKA (reference sequence). The CDR3 contains 15 residues. The CDR3 loop is CSASSWRGARETQYF. The CDR3 DNA reads TGCAGTGCTAGTTCTTGGCGGGGGGCCCGCGAGACCCAGTACTTC.

This clonotype occurred a few times. This rearrangement joins TRBV20-1 to TRBJ1-2; D may be TRBD1 (5 bases). Between the trimmed V and J ends, which lost 1 base and 0 bases, there was a span of 12 bases. From germline, CDR1 is DFQATT and CDR2 SNEGSKA (reference sequence). This CDR3 spans 15 amino acids. The chain's CDR3 is CSARVQGRPNYGYTF. The CDR3 DNA reads TGCAGTGCTAGAGTGCAGGGTAGACCTAACTATGGCTACACCTTC.

This clonotype appeared a few times. The chain has TRBV5-5 and TRBJ1-2, with unresolved D. This CDR3 comprises 15 residues. V was clipped by 0 bases and J by 4 bases, with 13 bases between them. The germline CDR1 and CDR2 sequences are SGHKS and YYEKEE (reference sequence). The CDR3 bases are TGTGCCAGCAGCTTGGGTCTTGGGGTGAGCTATGGCTACACCTTC. This translates into CASSLGLGVSYGYTF.

The rearrangement uses TRBV7-9 and TRBJ1-1, with no clear D. Germline V gene data show CDR1 as SEHNR and CDR2 as FQNEAQ (reference sequence). V shed 2 bases and J shed 1 base, with 14 bases lying between them. This CDR3 is 16 amino acids long. CDR3 nucleotide sequence: TGTGCCAGCAGCTTAAGTTTGGGGAGGTGGAACACTGAAGCTTTCTTT. Its translation is CASSLSLGRWNTEAFF.

The V gene is TRBV27, the J gene TRBJ2-7; 8 bases are a match to TRBD2. Germline V gene lookup returns CDR1 MNHEY and CDR2 SMNVEV (reference sequence). The CDR3 totals 15 residues. The V and J ends lost 1 base and 2 bases, in that order; junction bases with no gene match: 4. The CDR3 nucleotides are TGTGCCAGCAGTTTATTCACGGGACTAGCCTACGAGCAGTACTTC. This translates into CASSLFTGLAYEQYF.

The chain recombines TRBV20-1 with TRBJ2-7; D call uncertain. The CDR3 totals 11 residues. Looked up from germline, CDR1 is DFQATT and CDR2 is SNEGSKA (reference sequence). Trimming left V 6 bases short and J 4 bases short, with 10 bases between. The CDR3: CSADLRYEQYF. For the CDR3, the DNA is TGCAGTGCCGATCTCCGTTACGAGCAGTACTTC.

V and J are TRBV20-1 and TRBJ2-7, with 7 bases fitting TRBD2. Per germline, CDR1 DFQATT and CDR2 SNEGSKA (reference sequence). CDR3 size: 12 residues. V shed 1 base, J shed 6 bases, and the junction held 3 bases outside the gene matches. CDR3 in DNA: TGCAGTGCTAGAGCTTGGGAGGGCGAGCAGTACTTC. Protein: CSARAWEGEQYF.

This clonotype was observed a few times. CDR3 amino acids: CASSLRSDSSNQPQHF. CDR3 nucleotide sequence: TGTGCCAGCAGCTTAAGGTCGGACAGTAGCAATCAGCCCCAGCATTTT. The chain combines TRBV7-2 with TRBJ1-5; D might be TRBD1 (6 bases). Germline CDR1 and CDR2: SGHTA and FQGNSA. V lost 2 bases to trimming and J lost 0 bases, with 11 bases between them. This CDR3 is built from 16 residues.

Only a few counts were recorded for this clonotype. This chain uses TRBV28 with TRBJ2-7; 7 nucleotides line up with TRBD2. Germline-derived CDR1 and CDR2 are MDHEN and SYDVKM. The CDR3 length is 16 residues. The junction had 10 bases not matched to a gene; V was cut back by 5 bases and J by 0 bases. The CDR3 coding sequence is TGTGCCAGCAGTCCGGGACTACTCGGAGACTCCTACGAGCAGTACTTC. It yields the protein CASSPGLLGDSYEQYF.

The chain combines TRBV28 with TRBJ1-2; D is unclear. V was trimmed by 5 bases and J by 0 bases, leaving 13 bases between them. CDR3 length: 15 amino acids. The germline gives CDR1 MDHEN, CDR2 SYDVKM. For the CDR3, the DNA is TGTGCCAGCAGTCGGAACGACGGTGCTAACTATGGCTACACCTTC. It specifies CASSRNDGANYGYTF.

The chain is built from TRBV7-2 and TRBJ1-5, with 10 bases aligning to TRBD1. Germline CDR1 reads SGHTA; CDR2 reads FQGNSA. The CDR3 consists of 15 residues. Trimming at V came to 4 bases and at J to 5 bases, leaving 5 bases not matched to a gene. The CDR3 protein is CASSYWTGGHQPQHF. CDR3 sequence (DNA): TGTGCCAGCAGCTATTGGACAGGGGGGCATCAGCCCCAGCATTTT.

V is TRBV12-5 and J is TRBJ2-1, with D perhaps TRBD2 (5 bases). Trimming cost V 2 bases and J 0 bases, with 14 bases left between them. There are 17 residues in the CDR3. CDR1 and CDR2 (germline): LGHNT, FRNRAP. The CDR3 DNA reads as TGTGCTAGTGGTTTGATGGAGAGGGAGCGCTCCTACAATGAGCAGTTCTTC. It is translated as CASGLMERERSYNEQFF.

V is TRBV10-1 and J is TRBJ1-2; the D is unclear. The V end lost 4 bases, the J end lost 8 bases, and 20 bases lay between the germline ends. There are 15 residues in the CDR3. Germline CDR1 is WNHNN and CDR2 is SYGVQD (reference sequence). CDR3 coding DNA: TGCGCCAGCAGTGTAGAGGGCAGATACTTGATAGGCTACACCTTC. It specifies CASSVEGRYLIGYTF.

The chain couples TRBV5-1 to TRBJ2-2, with unresolved D. There are 13 residues in the CDR3. CDR1 and CDR2 from the germline V gene are SGHRS and YFSETQ. Trimming shortened V by 1 base and J by 5 bases, and 6 bases separated the two germline ends. The CDR3 DNA follows: TGCGCCAGCAGCTTGATGGGGACCGGGGAGCTGTTTTTT. This gives the protein CASSLMGTGELFF. Full variable domain (remainder filled in from reference TRBV5-1 and TRBJ2-2): KAGVTQTPRYLIKTRGQQVTLSCSPISGHRSVSWYQQTPGQGLQFLFEYFSETQRNKGNFPGRFSGRQFSNSRSEMNVSTLELGDSALYLCASSLMGTGELFFGEGSRLTVL.

The chain uses TRBV28 and TRBJ2-6; D remains unclear. This CDR3 is 17 amino acids long. Trimming stripped 7 bases from V and 4 bases from J, with 20 bases between. From germline, CDR1 is MDHEN and CDR2 SYDVKM. The CDR3 DNA sequence: TGTGCCAGCACCTCCCGCGTGTACGGATCCGGGGCCAACGTCCTGACTTTC. Translating it yields CASTSRVYGSGANVLTF. Drawing the rest from reference TRBV28 and TRBJ2-6, the complete variable domain is DVKVTQSSRYLVKRTGEKVFLECVQDMDHENMFWYRQDPGLGLRLIYFSYDVKMKEKGDIPEGYSVSREKKERFSLILESASTNQTSMYLCASTSRVYGSGANVLTFGAGSRLTVL.

This clonotype showed up just a few times. The chain is built from TRBV29-1 and TRBJ2-1; 7 nucleotides align to TRBD2. The CDR3 has 14 residues. V gave up 3 bases and J gave up 4 bases; unmatched junction bases: 6. Looked up from germline, CDR1 is SQVTM and CDR2 is ANQGSEA. In DNA, the CDR3 is TGCAGCGTTGAGAGGAGAGCGGGGTACAATGAGCAGTTCTTC. Translation gives CSVERRAGYNEQFF.

This clonotype has just a few counts. The chain carries TRBV3-1 and TRBJ1-6; 8 positions match TRBD1. The V gene end was trimmed by 4 bases and the J gene end by 8 bases; junction bases not matched to a gene: 7. CDR1 LGHDT and CDR2 YNNKEL come from the germline V gene (reference sequence). The CDR3 is 15 residues long. Written as DNA, the CDR3 is TGTGCCAGCAGCCCAACGGGACAGGACTATTCACCCCTCCACTTT. As protein: CASSPTGQDYSPLHF.

The V gene is TRBV20-1, the J gene TRBJ2-3, with 9 positions matching TRBD2. Per germline, CDR1 DFQATT and CDR2 SNEGSKA (reference sequence). CDR3 length equals 19 residues. V lost 3 bases and J lost 0; bases outside the gene matches: 16. CDR3 bases: TGCAGTGCTAGCCGCCCTGCTAGCGGGAACCCCCTTAGCACAGATACGCAGTATTTT. Translated, it gives CSASRPASGNPLSTDTQYF.

The rearrangement joins TRBV12-3 or TRBV12-4 to TRBJ2-3; 9 bases agree with TRBD1. Trimming at V came to 6 bases and at J to 13 bases, leaving 14 bases not matched to a gene. The CDR3 loop spans 14 amino acids. DNA of the CDR3: TGTGCCAGCAGCGCGACAGGGGGAACAGATGTGGAGTATTTT. Amino acid sequence: CASSATGGTDVEYF.

The chain combines TRBV20-1 with TRBJ2-1; no clear D. Germline CDR1 is DFQATT and CDR2 is SNEGSKA (reference sequence). Trimming left V 3 bases short and J 4 bases short, with 4 bases between. The CDR3 length is 11 residues. CDR3 residues: CSASKYNEQFF. The CDR3 DNA reads TGCAGTGCTAGTAAGTACAATGAGCAGTTCTTC.

A few counts support this clonotype. The genes are TRBV20-1 and TRBJ2-4; D is possibly TRBD1 (5 bases). CDR3 length: 13 amino acids. Germline assignment: CDR1 DFQATT and CDR2 SNEGSKA (reference sequence). Deletions cut 3 bases from V and 3 bases from J, with 9 bases between. In nucleotides, the CDR3 is TGCAGTGCTAGGGGGCTGGGCAAAAACATTCAGTACTTC. Amino acids: CSARGLGKNIQYF.

This clonotype was detected a few times. The rearrangement links TRBV6-2 or TRBV6-3 to TRBJ2-1; D is perhaps TRBD2 (6 bases). This CDR3 has 14 residues. Between the trimmed V and J ends, which lost 8 bases and 0 bases, there was a span of 11 bases. Germline V CDR1 and CDR2: MNHEY, SVGEGT. The CDR3 sequence: CASALGSSYNEQFF. CDR3 sequence (DNA): TGTGCCAGCGCCCTCGGGAGCTCCTACAATGAGCAGTTCTTC.

The table lists this clonotype with a few counts. The V gene is TRBV12-3 or TRBV12-4, the J gene TRBJ1-6; D possibly corresponds to TRBD1 (5 bases). Trimming cost V 6 bases and J 10 bases, with 13 bases left between them. The CDR3 covers 13 residues. The CDR3 loop is CASRDPGRSPLHF. The CDR3 DNA reads TGTGCCAGCAGAGACCCAGGGAGGTCACCCCTCCACTTT.

The CDR3 region is CASKATLAPEQYF. In DNA, the CDR3 is TGTGCCAGCAAGGCCACCCTAGCCCCCGAGCAGTACTTC. This chain uses TRBV2 with TRBJ2-7, with a weak D call TRBD2 (5 bases). The CDR3 totals 13 residues. Germline V gene data show CDR1 as SNHLY and CDR2 as FYNNEI. Trimming shortened V by 7 bases and J by 6 bases, and 16 bases separated the two germline ends.

This chain connects TRBV6-5 to TRBJ2-2, with D hard to call. Germline loops: CDR1 MNHEY, CDR2 SVGAGI. The CDR3 length is 16 residues. The V and J ends lost 3 bases and 3 bases respectively, with 14 bases between them. CDR3 coding DNA: TGTGCCAGCAGTTATTCTCCCCCGACCTACACCGGGGAGCTGTTTTTT. This encodes CASSYSPPTYTGELFF.